Shown below are 19 T cell receptor beta chains from a single sample sequenced in a study of shared clonotypes between healthy human individuals. TCRdb's table, derived via immunoSEQ multiplex PCR, lists solely in-frame clones and lacks some. This sample has some 1,100,000 clones, with 75% to 85% found just once. Material: memory CD4+ T cells from PBMCs. As for subset: CD45RA-negative fraction. These receptors originate from a young man in good health. Some clones in this sample may be carry-over from other donors' samples.

The chain is built from TRBV27 and TRBJ2-6; 7 bases are shared with TRBD1. Looked up from germline, CDR1 is MNHEY and CDR2 is SMNVEV (reference sequence). The CDR3 has 15 amino acids. Germline trimming cut 7 bases from V and 1 base from J; bases unmatched to any gene: 4. CDR3 nucleotide sequence: TGTGCCAGCAAGACAGGGCCTTCTGGGGCCAACGTCCTGACTTTC. The encoded protein is CASKTGPSGANVLTF.

V usage is TRBV19 and J usage is TRBJ2-1; 13 bases are a match to TRBD2. The germline V gene has CDR1 LNHDA and CDR2 SQIVND (reference sequence). The length of the CDR3 is 18 residues. The V gene end was trimmed by 5 bases and the J gene end by 6 bases; junction bases not matched to a gene: 13. Written as DNA, the CDR3 is TGTGCCAGTAGTGACAAGGGGAACCGACTAGCGGGAGGCAATGAGCAGTTCTTC. Its protein product is CASSDKGNRLAGGNEQFF.

This sequence joins TRBV9 and TRBJ1-1; D is ambiguous. The CDR3 has 14 amino acids. Germline loops: CDR1 SGDLS, CDR2 YYNGEE. V was clipped by 0 bases and J by 1 base, with 7 bases between them. CDR3 in amino acids: CASSVATSNTEAFF. The CDR3 coding sequence is TGTGCCAGCAGCGTAGCCACCTCGAACACTGAAGCTTTCTTT. Complete variable domain (other parts from reference TRBV9 and TRBJ1-1): DSGVTQTPKHLITATGQRVTLRCSPRSGDLSVYWYQQSLDQGLQFLIQYYNGEERAKGNILERFSAQQFPDLHSELNLSSLELGDSALYFCASSVATSNTEAFFGQGTRLTVV.

The chain employs TRBV29-1 and TRBJ2-2; TRBD1 matches 9 bases. The CDR3 loop spans 12 amino acids. V trimming: 6 bases; J trimming: 7 bases; junction bases outside the gene matches: 3. CDR1 and CDR2 (germline): SQVTM, ANQGSEA. Here the CDR3 DNA reads TGCAGCGTCGGGACAGGGATCGGGGAGCTGTTTTTT. It encodes CSVGTGIGELFF.

This chain connects TRBV5-6 to TRBJ2-5, with TRBD2 matching 13 bases. Matching the DNA end better, TRBJ2-7 makes the J call doubtful. Germline lookup yields CDR1 SGHDT and CDR2 YYEEEE. The length of the CDR3 is 15 residues. Here the CDR3 reads CASSQGTSGIYEQYF. In DNA form, the CDR3 reads TGTGCCAGCAGCCAAGGGACTAGCGGGATCTACGAGCAGTACTTC.

The rearrangement joins TRBV9 to TRBJ1-4, with 7 positions matching TRBD1. Per germline, CDR1 SGDLS and CDR2 YYNGEE. V lost 4 bases, J lost 5 bases, and 5 bases stayed unmatched. The CDR3 totals 14 residues. The CDR3 region has the DNA TGTGCCAGCAGCAAGACAGGGCAAAATGAAAAACTGTTTTTT. It codes for CASSKTGQNEKLFF.

On this clone: This same CDR3 is encoded by further DNA sequences in the sample. The V gene is TRBV11-2, the J gene TRBJ1-1, with 7 bases identical to TRBD1. V was clipped by 6 bases and J by 4 bases; unmatched bases: 5. The CDR3 totals 13 residues. Germline V gives CDR1 SGHAT, CDR2 FQNNGV. The CDR3 DNA reads TGTGCCAGCAGTTTTCAGGGGGGCACTGAAGCTTTCTTT. Translation: CASSFQGGTEAFF.

V is TRBV28 and J is TRBJ2-5, with D possibly TRBD1 on 6 matching bases. From germline, CDR1 is MDHEN and CDR2 SYDVKM. Trimming took 3 bases from V and 4 from J, leaving 24 bases between them. This CDR3 contains 18 residues. The CDR3 region is CASSFGSVAQGLGETQYF. The CDR3 DNA is TGTGCCAGCAGTTTCGGTAGCGTCGCACAGGGTCTGGGAGAGACCCAGTACTTC.

This clone was seen only a few times. The sample contains more than one DNA sequence encoding this CDR3. The J gene is TRBJ1-5, the V gene TRBV6-5, with 8 bases aligning to TRBD1. The CDR3 length is 14 residues. V shed 0 bases and J 5 bases; nucleotides not matched to a gene: 0. Per germline, CDR1 MNHEY and CDR2 SVGAGI. This CDR3 reads CASSYSTGDQPQHF. The CDR3 coding sequence is TGTGCCAGCAGTTACTCGACAGGGGATCAGCCCCAGCATTTT.

Details on this clone: At one boundary the junction diverges from the germline segment, which might be a read error. The V gene is TRBV7-9, the J gene TRBJ1-2; 9 bases are a match to TRBD1. The CDR3 is made up of 12 amino acids. Germline-derived CDR1 and CDR2 are SEHNR and FQNEAQ (reference sequence). CDR3 residues: CVSRGTGSGYTF. CDR3 DNA: TGTGTCAGCAGGGGGACAGGGTCTGGCTACACCTTC.

V and J are TRBV5-4 and TRBJ2-3; D is perhaps TRBD1 (6 bases). V lost 4 bases and J lost 3, with 12 bases in between. The CDR3 length is 14 residues. CDR1 and CDR2 from the germline V gene are SGHNT and YYREEE (reference sequence). This CDR3 is CASSAQQGTDTQYF. DNA for the CDR3: TGTGCCAGCAGCGCACAACAGGGTACAGATACGCAGTATTTT. Filled out from reference TRBV5-4 and TRBJ2-3, the complete variable domain reads ETGVTQSPTHLIKTRGQQVTLRCSSQSGHNTVSWYQQALGQGPQFIFQYYREEENGRGNFPPRFSGLQFPNYSSELNVNALELDDSALYLCASSAQQGTDTQYFGPGTRLTVL.

J is TRBJ1-3 and V is TRBV7-2; D ambiguous. The CDR3 consists of 15 residues. Deletions cut 5 bases from V and 0 bases from J, with 11 bases between. Germline values: CDR1 SGHTA, CDR2 FQGNSA. The CDR3 spells CASSTNSYSGNTIYF. CDR3 sequence (DNA): TGTGCCAGCAGCACCAACAGCTACTCTGGAAACACCATATATTTT.

This sequence joins TRBV27 and TRBJ2-7, with D perhaps matching TRBD2 (6 bases). Per germline, CDR1 MNHEY and CDR2 SMNVEV (reference sequence). V was clipped by 2 bases and J by 2 bases, with 13 bases between them. There are 15 residues in the CDR3. The CDR3 nucleotides read TGTGCCAGCAGTTTAAGGCGGGGACTGACCTACGAGCAGTACTTC. It encodes CASSLRRGLTYEQYF.

Concerning this clone itself: The same CDR3 can be traced to other DNA sequences in this sample. The chain uses TRBV18 and TRBJ2-7, with D hard to call. The CDR3 sequence is 13 residues long. Germline CDR1 is KGHSH and CDR2 is LQKENI. With 0 bases removed from V and 1 base from J, the gap between germline ends came to 4 bases. This chain's CDR3 is CASSPPGSYEQYF. The CDR3 DNA follows: TGTGCCAGCTCACCACCGGGATCCTACGAGCAGTACTTC.

A single count supports this clone. CDR3 loop: CATPCLLAGRSCEQFF. For the CDR3, the DNA is TGCGCCACCCCATGCCTACTAGCGGGAAGGAGTTGTGAGCAGTTCTTC. The chain is built from TRBV10-1 and TRBJ2-1; TRBD2 matches at 10 bases. Losses at the gene ends were 10 bases for V and 9 bases for J; bases not matched to a gene: 18. The CDR3 loop spans 16 amino acids. Germline loops: CDR1 WNHNN, CDR2 SYGVQD (reference sequence).

The DNA of the CDR3 is TGTGCCAGCAGTTTAAGGACAGACAATAATTCACCCCTCCACTTT. Protein: CASSLRTDNNSPLHF. This chain links TRBV27 with TRBJ1-6; perhaps TRBD1 as D (6 bases). The V end was cut by 2 bases, the J end by 5 bases, with 10 bases between. Germline V gives CDR1 MNHEY, CDR2 SMNVEV (reference sequence). CDR3 length equals 15 residues.

J is TRBJ2-3 and V is TRBV5-1; D gene uncertain. Germline V gene lookup returns CDR1 SGHRS and CDR2 YFSETQ. Trimming pared 2 bases from V and 2 bases from J, leaving 9 bases between. The CDR3 has 14 amino acids. The DNA of the CDR3 is TGCGCCAGCAGCTTAGGTCCTTTCACAGATACGCAGTATTTT. Its translation is CASSLGPFTDTQYF.

On this clone: Other nucleotide sequences in the sample specify the same CDR3. The chain couples TRBV6-4 to TRBJ1-2; D remains unclear. CDR1 is MRHNA and CDR2 is SNTAGT in the germline V gene. Trimming removed 10 bases at V and 8 bases at J, with 14 bases between. The CDR3 has 11 residues. The CDR3 is CATPAVEGYTF. The CDR3, as DNA: TGTGCCACCCCAGCAGTGGAGGGCTACACCTTC.

Many counts were recorded for this clone. Its ends do not fully match the called genes, so a read error is possible. The chain has TRBV6-7 and TRBJ1-2; D is undetermined. TRBV6-7 is noted as an ORF with a role that remains uncertain. The CDR3 has 10 residues. The CDR3 DNA follows: TGTGCCAGCAGTTACACCACCTGGTGTTTC. Protein: CASSYTTWCF.